Below are 4 T cell receptor beta chains sequenced from a single sample in a study of T cells in Graves' hyperthyroidism and ophthalmopathy. RNA transcripts were the template for amplifying TCR beta CDR3 regions. The TCR CDR3 was amplified in a first-round RT-PCR using the HTBI primer set. TCRdb used MiXCR to reprocess the multiplex PCR reads, holding one entry per CDR3 protein. In the table there are hundreds of thousands of distinct CDR3 sequences, approximately 15% of which are singletons. Input material: blood. Receptors originate from a woman aged 40 to 49 with Graves' ophthalmopathy.

This clonotype has ten or more counts. Here the CDR3 reads CASSLGAGEYQPQHF. CDR3 nucleotide sequence: TGTGCCAGCAGTTTAGGTGCAGGGGAGTATCAGCCCCAGCATTTT. The J gene is TRBJ1-5, the V gene TRBV12-3 or TRBV12-4; TRBD1 might be the D (6 bases). This CDR3 is built from 15 residues. V shed 1 base and J shed 5 bases, with 12 bases lying between them.

This clonotype was seen repeatedly, ten times or more. The chain carries TRBV6-2 or TRBV6-3 and TRBJ2-2; D ambiguous. With 6 bases removed from V and 7 bases from J, the gap between germline ends came to 12 bases. The CDR3 runs to 13 residues. Germline V gives CDR1 MNHEY, CDR2 SVGEGT. The DNA for the CDR3 is TGTGCCAGCAGGGCCGTGGGTTACGGGGAGCTGTTTTTT. Encoded protein: CASRAVGYGELFF.

This clonotype was picked up many times. The chain couples TRBV27 to TRBJ2-2; D ambiguous. The CDR3 totals 14 residues. Germline assignment: CDR1 MNHEY and CDR2 SMNVEV (reference sequence). Trimming pared 5 bases from V and 2 bases from J, leaving 9 bases between. The CDR3 sequence: CASSHSFNTGELFF. CDR3 sequence (DNA): TGTGCCAGCAGTCACAGTTTTAACACCGGGGAGCTGTTTTTT.

This clonotype was observed a handful of times. The chain combines TRBV4-1 with TRBJ2-7; weak D call: TRBD1 (5 bases). Trimming stripped 0 bases from V and 5 bases from J, with 14 bases between. The CDR3 sequence is 15 residues long. Germline-derived CDR1 and CDR2 are MGHRA and YSYEKL. The CDR3 nucleotides are TGCGCCAGCAGCCAAGAGCCCAGGGCTCGGGACGAGCAGTACTTC. Residues: CASSQEPRARDEQYF.